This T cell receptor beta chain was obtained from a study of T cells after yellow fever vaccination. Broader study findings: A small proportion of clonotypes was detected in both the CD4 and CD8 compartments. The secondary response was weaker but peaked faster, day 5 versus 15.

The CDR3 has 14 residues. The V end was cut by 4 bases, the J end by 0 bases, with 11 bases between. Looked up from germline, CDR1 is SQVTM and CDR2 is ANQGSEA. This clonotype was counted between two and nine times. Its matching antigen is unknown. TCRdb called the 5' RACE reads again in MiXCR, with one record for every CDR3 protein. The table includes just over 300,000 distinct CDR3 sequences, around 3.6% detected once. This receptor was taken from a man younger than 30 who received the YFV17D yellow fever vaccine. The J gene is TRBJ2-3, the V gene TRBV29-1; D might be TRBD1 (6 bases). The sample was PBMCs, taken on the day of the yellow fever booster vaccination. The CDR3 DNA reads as TGCAGCGTTGGACAGGCCTTAAGCACAGATACGCAGTATTTT. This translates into CSVGQALSTDTQYF.